This T cell receptor (beta chain) was recovered during a study of neurological immune-mediated disorders. Study-wide results and caveats: The most TCR clonal expansion was seen in HTLV-1-associated myelopathy, whereas the least was seen in multiple sclerosis, below the level in healthy controls.

By 5'RACE with 10-nucleotide random UMIs, the cDNA was made. Each CDR3 protein gets one entry after TCRdb re-called the 5' RACE reads with MiXCR. The table records nearly 60,000 distinct CDR3 sequences, roughly 3.5% of them present only once. This clonotype was detected ten times or more. Its antigen remains unidentified. The CDR3 runs 15 residues. Germline CDR1 is SGHRS and CDR2 is YFSETQ. V was cut by 0 bases and J by 0 bases, with 10 bases left in between. Input material: PBMCs. The source is a woman between 55 and 75 years old with multiple sclerosis. J is TRBJ2-7 and V is TRBV5-1; the D is unclear. CDR3 protein: CASSLDVGVSYEQYF. In DNA form, the CDR3 reads TGCGCCAGCAGCTTGGATGTAGGAGTCTCCTACGAGCAGTACTTC.